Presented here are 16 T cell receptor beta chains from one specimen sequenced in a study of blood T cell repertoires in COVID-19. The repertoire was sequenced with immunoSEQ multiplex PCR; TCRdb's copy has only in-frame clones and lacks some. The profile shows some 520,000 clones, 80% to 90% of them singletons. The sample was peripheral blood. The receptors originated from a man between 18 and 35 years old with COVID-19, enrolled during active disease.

DNA of the CDR3: TGCGCCAGCAGCTGGCGAGGGTTTCAGGCTGGGGCCAACGTCCTGACTTTC. Residues: CASSWRGFQAGANVLTF. The chain has TRBV5-1 and TRBJ2-6; TRBD2 might be the D (5 bases). The germline CDR1 and CDR2 sequences are SGHRS and YFSETQ. This CDR3 has 17 amino acids. V was cut by 3 bases and J by 2 bases, with 15 bases left in between.

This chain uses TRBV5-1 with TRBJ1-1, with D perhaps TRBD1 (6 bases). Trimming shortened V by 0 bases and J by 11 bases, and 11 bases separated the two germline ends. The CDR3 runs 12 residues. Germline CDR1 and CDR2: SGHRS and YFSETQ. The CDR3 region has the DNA TGCGCCAGCAGCTTGGACCAGGGGTTCGCTTTCTTT. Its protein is CASSLDQGFAFF.

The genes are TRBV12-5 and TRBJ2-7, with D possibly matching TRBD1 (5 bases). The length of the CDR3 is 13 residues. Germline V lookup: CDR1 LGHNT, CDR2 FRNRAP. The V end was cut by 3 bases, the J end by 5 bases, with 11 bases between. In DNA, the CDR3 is TGTGCTAGTGGTTTATGGACATCGGACGAGCAGTACTTC. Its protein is CASGLWTSDEQYF. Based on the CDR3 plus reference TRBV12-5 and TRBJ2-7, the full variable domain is DARVTQTPRHKVTEMGQEVTMRCQPILGHNTVFWYRQTMMQGLELLAYFRNRAPLDDSGMPKDRFSAEMPDATLATLKIQPSEPRDSAVYFCASGLWTSDEQYFGPGTRLTVT.

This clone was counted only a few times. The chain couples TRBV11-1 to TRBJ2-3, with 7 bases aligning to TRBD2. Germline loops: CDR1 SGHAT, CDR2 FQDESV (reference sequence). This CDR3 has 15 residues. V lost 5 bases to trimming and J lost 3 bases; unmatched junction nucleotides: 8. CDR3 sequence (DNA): TGTGCCAGCAGCAAATTGGGACTAACTACAGATACGCAGTATTTT. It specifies CASSKLGLTTDTQYF.

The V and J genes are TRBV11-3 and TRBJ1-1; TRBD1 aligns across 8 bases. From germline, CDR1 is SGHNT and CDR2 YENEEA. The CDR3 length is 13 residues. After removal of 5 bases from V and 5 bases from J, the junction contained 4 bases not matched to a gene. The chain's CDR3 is CASSGQGATEAFF. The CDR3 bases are TGTGCCAGCAGCGGGCAGGGGGCAACTGAAGCTTTCTTT.

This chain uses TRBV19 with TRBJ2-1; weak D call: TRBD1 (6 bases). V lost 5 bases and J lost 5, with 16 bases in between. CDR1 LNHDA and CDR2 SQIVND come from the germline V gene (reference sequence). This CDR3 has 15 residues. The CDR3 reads CASSLWATGNNEQFF. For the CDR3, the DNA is TGTGCCAGTAGTTTATGGGCCACAGGGAACAATGAGCAGTTCTTC.

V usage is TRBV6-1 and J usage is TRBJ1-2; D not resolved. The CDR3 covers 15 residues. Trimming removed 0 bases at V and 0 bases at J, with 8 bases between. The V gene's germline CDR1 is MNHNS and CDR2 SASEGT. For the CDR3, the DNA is TGTGCCAGCAGTGAAGCCCCGCTAGCTAACTATGGCTACACCTTC. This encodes CASSEAPLANYGYTF.

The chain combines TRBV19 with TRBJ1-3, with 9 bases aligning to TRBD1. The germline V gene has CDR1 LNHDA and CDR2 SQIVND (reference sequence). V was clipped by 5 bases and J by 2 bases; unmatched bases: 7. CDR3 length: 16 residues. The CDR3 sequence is CASSSPGTGTGNTIYF. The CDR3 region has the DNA TGTGCCAGTAGTTCCCCAGGGACAGGGACTGGAAACACCATATATTTT.

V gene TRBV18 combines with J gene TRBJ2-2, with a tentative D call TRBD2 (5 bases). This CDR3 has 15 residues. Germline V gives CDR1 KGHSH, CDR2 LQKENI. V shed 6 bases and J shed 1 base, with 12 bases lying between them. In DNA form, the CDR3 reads TGTGCCAGCTCCCCCAAGCGGCTGAACACCGGGGAGCTGTTTTTT. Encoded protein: CASSPKRLNTGELFF.

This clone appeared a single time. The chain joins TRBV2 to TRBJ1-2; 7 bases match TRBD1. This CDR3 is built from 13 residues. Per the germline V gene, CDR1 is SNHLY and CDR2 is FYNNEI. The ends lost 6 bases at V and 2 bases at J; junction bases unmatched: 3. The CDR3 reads CASRGDRNYGYTF. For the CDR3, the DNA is TGTGCCAGCAGGGGGGACAGAAACTATGGCTACACCTTC.

The chain's CDR3 is CASSQGALGEAFF. As DNA, the CDR3 is TGTGCCAGCAGCCAGGGGGCGCTGGGTGAAGCTTTCTTT. The chain combines TRBV3-1 (or the pseudogene TRBV3-2) with TRBJ1-1, with D possibly being TRBD1 (6 bases). V was pared by 3 bases and J by 7 bases, with 12 bases between. This CDR3 has 13 amino acids. Per the germline V gene, CDR1 is LGHDT and CDR2 is YNNKEL (reference sequence).

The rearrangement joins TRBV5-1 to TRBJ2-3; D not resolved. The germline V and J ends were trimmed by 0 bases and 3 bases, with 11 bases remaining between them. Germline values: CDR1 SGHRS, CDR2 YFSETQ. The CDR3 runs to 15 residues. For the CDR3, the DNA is TGCGCCAGCAGCTTGGCCCCGTGGAGTACAGATACGCAGTATTTT. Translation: CASSLAPWSTDTQYF.

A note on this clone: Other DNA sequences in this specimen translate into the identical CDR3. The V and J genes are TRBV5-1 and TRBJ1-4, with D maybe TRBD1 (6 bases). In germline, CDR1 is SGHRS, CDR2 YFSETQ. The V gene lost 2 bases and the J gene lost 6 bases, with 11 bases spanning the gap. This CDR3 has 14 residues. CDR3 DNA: TGCGCCAGCAGCTTACAGGGTACCGATGAAAAACTGTTTTTT. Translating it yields CASSLQGTDEKLFF.

DNA of the CDR3: TGCGCCAGCAGTGAGCCGCGGACTAGCGGGGGTACAGATACGCAGTATTTT. Amino acids: CASSEPRTSGGTDTQYF. The V call is TRBV10-1, the J call TRBJ2-3; 13 bases map to TRBD2. V dropped 2 bases and J dropped 3; count of bases not matched to a gene: 5. Germline CDR1 is WNHNN and CDR2 is SYGVQD (reference sequence). The length of the CDR3 is 17 residues.

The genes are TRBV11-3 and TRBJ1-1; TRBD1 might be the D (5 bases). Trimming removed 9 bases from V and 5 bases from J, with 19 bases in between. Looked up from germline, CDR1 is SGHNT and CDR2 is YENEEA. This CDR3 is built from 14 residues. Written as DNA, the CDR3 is TGTGCCAGGCTACTCGGGGGTTTGAGGACTGAAGCTTTCTTT. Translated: CARLLGGLRTEAFF.

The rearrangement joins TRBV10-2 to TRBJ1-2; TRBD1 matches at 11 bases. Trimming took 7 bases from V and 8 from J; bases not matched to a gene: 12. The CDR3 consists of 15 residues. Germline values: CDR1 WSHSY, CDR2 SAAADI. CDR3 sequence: CASNPSGTGGEGYTF. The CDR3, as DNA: TGCGCCAGCAATCCCTCCGGGACAGGGGGAGAAGGCTACACCTTC.